Ten or more counts support the clone carrying this TCR beta chain. Its specificity is not known. The library protocol tagged individual cDNA molecules with unique molecular identifiers. TCRdb called the 5' RACE reads again in MiXCR, with one record for every CDR3 protein. The repertoire holds 25,000 to 35,000 distinct CDR3 sequences, with around 7% as singletons. CDR3 length: 12 residues. The V end lost 3 bases, the J end lost 6 bases, and 9 bases lay between the germline ends. This record comes from a study of early T cells in non-severe SARS-CoV-2 infection. About the study: Sequencing targeted bulk RNA from unsorted whole blood, leaving chains unpaired. Study results and limitations: VDJdb matching favored anti-spike CD8 responses, missing private and CD4 specificities.

The sequenced material came from whole blood. This chain uses TRBV12-3 or TRBV12-4 with TRBJ2-7; no firm D call. The clonotype comes from an adult who was a healthcare worker with PCR-confirmed SARS-CoV-2 infection or an uninfected control (not recorded which). CDR3 loop: CASSFAASEQYF. The DNA of the CDR3 is TGTGCCAGCAGTTTCGCAGCAAGCGAGCAGTACTTC.